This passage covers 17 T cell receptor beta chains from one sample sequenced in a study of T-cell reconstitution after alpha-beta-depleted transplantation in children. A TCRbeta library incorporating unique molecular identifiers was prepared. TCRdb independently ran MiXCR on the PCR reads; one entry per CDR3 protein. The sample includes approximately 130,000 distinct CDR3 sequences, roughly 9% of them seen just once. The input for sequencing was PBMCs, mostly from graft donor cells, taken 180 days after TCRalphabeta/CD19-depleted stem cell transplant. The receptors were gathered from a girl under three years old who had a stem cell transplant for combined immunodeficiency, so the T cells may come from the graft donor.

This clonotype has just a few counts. The CDR3: CASSLPRDRADKETQYF. The CDR3 coding sequence is TGTGCCAGCAGCTTACCCCGGGACAGGGCTGATAAGGAGACCCAGTACTTC. The chain couples TRBV7-2 to TRBJ2-5; the match to TRBD1 covers 9 bases. Germline values: CDR1 SGHTA, CDR2 FQGNSA. The trim removed 2 bases at V and 5 bases at J, leaving 12 bases unmatched. The CDR3 has 17 residues.

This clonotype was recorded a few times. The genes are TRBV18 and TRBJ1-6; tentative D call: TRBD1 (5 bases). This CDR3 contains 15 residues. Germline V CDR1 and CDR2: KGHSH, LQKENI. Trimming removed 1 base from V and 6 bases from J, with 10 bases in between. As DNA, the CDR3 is TGTGCCAGCTCACCACTTATCGGGGGTAATTCACCCCTCCACTTT. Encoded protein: CASSPLIGGNSPLHF.

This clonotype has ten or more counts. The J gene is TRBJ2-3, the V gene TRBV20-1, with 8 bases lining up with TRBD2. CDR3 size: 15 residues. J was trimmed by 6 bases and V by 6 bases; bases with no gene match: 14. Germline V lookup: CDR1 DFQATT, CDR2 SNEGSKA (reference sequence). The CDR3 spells CSAWARASGRDTQYF. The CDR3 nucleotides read TGCAGTGCCTGGGCAAGGGCTAGCGGGCGGGATACGCAGTATTTT.

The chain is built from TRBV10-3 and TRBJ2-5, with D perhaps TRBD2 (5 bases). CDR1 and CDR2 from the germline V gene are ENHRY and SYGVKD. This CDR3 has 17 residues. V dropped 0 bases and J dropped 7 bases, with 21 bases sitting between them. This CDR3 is CAISESLSGTPSATQYF. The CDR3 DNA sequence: TGTGCCATCAGTGAGTCTTTGAGCGGAACCCCATCTGCGACCCAGTACTTC.

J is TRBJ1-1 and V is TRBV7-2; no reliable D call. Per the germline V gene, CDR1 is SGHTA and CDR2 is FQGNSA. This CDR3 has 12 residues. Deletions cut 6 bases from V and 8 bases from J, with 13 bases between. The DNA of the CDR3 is TGTGCCAGCAGTAATCTCAGAATAGAAGCTTTCTTT. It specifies CASSNLRIEAFF.

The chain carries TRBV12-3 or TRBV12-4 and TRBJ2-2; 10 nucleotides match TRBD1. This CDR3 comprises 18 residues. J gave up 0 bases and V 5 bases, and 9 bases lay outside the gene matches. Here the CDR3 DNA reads TGTGCCAGCAGTCCTGACAGGGGGCCGAACACGAACACCGGGGAGCTGTTTTTT. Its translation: CASSPDRGPNTNTGELFF.

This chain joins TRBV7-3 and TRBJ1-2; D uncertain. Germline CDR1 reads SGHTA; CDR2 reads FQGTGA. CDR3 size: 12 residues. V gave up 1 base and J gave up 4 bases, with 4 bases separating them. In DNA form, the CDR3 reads TGTGCCAGCAGCTTAAATGGCTATGGCTACACCTTC. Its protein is CASSLNGYGYTF.

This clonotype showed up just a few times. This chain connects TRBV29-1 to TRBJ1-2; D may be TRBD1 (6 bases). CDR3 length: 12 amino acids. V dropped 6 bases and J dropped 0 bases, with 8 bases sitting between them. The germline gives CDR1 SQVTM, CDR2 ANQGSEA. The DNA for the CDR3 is TGCAGCGTCGGGACATCTAACTATGGCTACACCTTC. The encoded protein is CSVGTSNYGYTF.

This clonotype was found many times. CDR3 DNA: TGCAGTGCTAGCTGGGACGCCTACGAGCAGTACTTC. It codes for CSASWDAYEQYF. This chain links TRBV20-1 with TRBJ2-7, with D perhaps TRBD1 or TRBD2 (5 bases each). The V gene's germline CDR1 is DFQATT and CDR2 SNEGSKA (reference sequence). V was shortened by 3 bases and J by 2 bases, with 8 bases between the two germline ends. This CDR3 region has 12 residues.

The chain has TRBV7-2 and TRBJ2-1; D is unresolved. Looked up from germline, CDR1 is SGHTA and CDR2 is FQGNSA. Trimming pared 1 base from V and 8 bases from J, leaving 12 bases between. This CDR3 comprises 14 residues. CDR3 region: CASSLVVLVDEQFF. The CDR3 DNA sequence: TGTGCCAGCAGCTTAGTAGTCCTGGTGGATGAGCAGTTCTTC.

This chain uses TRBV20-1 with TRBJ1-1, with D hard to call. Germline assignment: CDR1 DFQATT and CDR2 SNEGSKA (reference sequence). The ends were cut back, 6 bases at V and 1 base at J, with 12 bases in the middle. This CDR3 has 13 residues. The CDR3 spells CSANQPWNTEAFF. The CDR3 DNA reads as TGCAGTGCCAACCAACCCTGGAACACTGAAGCTTTCTTT.

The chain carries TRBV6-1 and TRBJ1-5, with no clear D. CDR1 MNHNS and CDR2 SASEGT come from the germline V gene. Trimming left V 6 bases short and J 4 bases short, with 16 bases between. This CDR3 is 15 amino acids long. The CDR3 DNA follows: TGTGCCAGCAGAAGATGGAAGGGAGGGAATCAGCCCCAGCATTTT. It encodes CASRRWKGGNQPQHF.

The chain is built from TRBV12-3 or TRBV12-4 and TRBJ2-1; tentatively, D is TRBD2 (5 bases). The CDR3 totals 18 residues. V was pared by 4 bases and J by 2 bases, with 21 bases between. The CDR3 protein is CASSWERALGLPYNEQFF. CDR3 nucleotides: TGTGCCAGCAGTTGGGAGAGAGCTCTTGGACTCCCCTACAATGAGCAGTTCTTC.

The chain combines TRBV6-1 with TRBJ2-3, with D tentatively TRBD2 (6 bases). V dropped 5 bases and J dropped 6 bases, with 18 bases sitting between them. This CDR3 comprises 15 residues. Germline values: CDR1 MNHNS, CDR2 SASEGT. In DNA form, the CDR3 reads TGTGCCAGCAGTCCCTTTGGGAGGAAGGGGGATACGCAGTATTTT. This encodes CASSPFGRKGDTQYF.

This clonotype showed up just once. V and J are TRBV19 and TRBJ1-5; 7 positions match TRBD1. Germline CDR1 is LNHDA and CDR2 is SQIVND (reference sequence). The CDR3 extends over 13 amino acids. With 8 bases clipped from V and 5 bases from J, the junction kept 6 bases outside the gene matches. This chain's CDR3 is CASQGTEHQPQHF. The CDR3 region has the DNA TGTGCCAGTCAGGGGACAGAACATCAGCCCCAGCATTTT.

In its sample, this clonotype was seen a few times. CDR3 protein: CASSPLGVINQPQHF. The CDR3 DNA follows: TGTGCCAGCAGCCCACTCGGGGTTATCAATCAGCCCCAGCATTTT. The chain recombines TRBV7-2 with TRBJ1-5; no definite D call. Germline V gene lookup returns CDR1 SGHTA and CDR2 FQGNSA. This CDR3 is built from 15 residues. V dropped 5 bases and J dropped 3 bases, with 14 bases sitting between them.

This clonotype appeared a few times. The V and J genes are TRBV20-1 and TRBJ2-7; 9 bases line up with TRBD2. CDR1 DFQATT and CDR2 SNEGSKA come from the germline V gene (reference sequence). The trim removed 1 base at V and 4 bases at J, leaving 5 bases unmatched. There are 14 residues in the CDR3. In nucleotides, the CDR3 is TGCAGTGCTAGAGGAAGCGGGAGGAATTACGAGCAGTACTTC. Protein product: CSARGSGRNYEQYF.